This TCR beta chain stems from a study of blood T cell repertoires in COVID-19. Study-level information: Nucleic acid was either cDNA or gDNA, and it came from T cells, B-cell-depleted T cells, or PBMCs.

In regard to this clone: The same CDR3 arises from other DNA sequences in this sample as well.

Germline values: CDR1 SGHRS, CDR2 YFSETQ. V dropped 4 bases and J dropped 0 bases, with 10 bases sitting between them. CDR3 length equals 15 residues. Authors' analysis steps: It was from reference gene primer amplification that nucleated cell counts were estimated. The repertoire was sequenced with immunoSEQ multiplex PCR; TCRdb's copy has only in-frame clones and lacks some. Clone size and V and J calls were adopted from that table, with D and trimming inferred from the DNA. The sample lists about 200,000 clones; about nine tenths were seen once. V and J are TRBV5-1 and TRBJ2-2; D is perhaps TRBD1 (6 bases). The sample taken for sequencing was PBMCs or T cells enriched from blood (not recorded which). The receptor's source is a woman aged 25 to 39 with acute COVID-19. CDR3 loop: CASSLGQSNTGELFF. Written as DNA, the CDR3 is TGCGCCAGCAGCCTTGGACAGTCGAACACCGGGGAGCTGTTTTTT. Full variable domain (missing parts from reference TRBV5-1 and TRBJ2-2): KAGVTQTPRYLIKTRGQQVTLSCSPISGHRSVSWYQQTPGQGLQFLFEYFSETQRNKGNFPGRFSGRQFSNSRSEMNVSTLELGDSALYLCASSLGQSNTGELFFGEGSRLTVL.